This TCR beta chain was observed in a study of graft-versus-host responses after intestinal transplantation. About the research overall: All recipients were given anti-thymocyte globulin induction, and tacrolimus and steroids were then administered for 2 to 3 years. Findings and caveats of the study: There were GvH clones found in recipient marrow, and some of them appeared first in ileum or blood.

Clones were read by immunoSEQ multiplex PCR, and TCRdb kept only the in-frame ones, dropping some. The sample has over 40,000 clones, approximately 84% seen once; the top ten hold less than 0.55%. Concerning this clone: What it binds is not known.

CDR3 length equals 13 residues. From germline, CDR1 is SGHRS and CDR2 YFSETQ. V was cut by 4 bases and J by 4 bases, with 12 bases left in between. The sample in question was unstimulated CD4+ T cells sorted from spleen or lymph node cells, obtained before transplant. The J gene is TRBJ2-7, the V gene TRBV5-1, with D maybe TRBD1 (6 bases). This receptor was identified in a human donor who was the organ donor for an intestinal transplant. In DNA form, the CDR3 reads TGCGCCAGCAGCGAAGGCAGGGGTTACGAGCAGTACTTC. Translated, it gives CASSEGRGYEQYF. Drawing the rest from reference TRBV5-1 and TRBJ2-7, the complete variable domain is KAGVTQTPRYLIKTRGQQVTLSCSPISGHRSVSWYQQTPGQGLQFLFEYFSETQRNKGNFPGRFSGRQFSNSRSEMNVSTLELGDSALYLCASSEGRGYEQYFGPGTRLTVT.